The table lists the clone carrying this T cell receptor (beta chain) with many counts. What it binds is unknown. Assembly of TCR beta libraries relied on iRepertoire HTBI primers together with Arm-PCR of CDR3 regions. MiXCR, run by TCRdb on the multiplex PCR reads, gives a single entry per CDR3 protein. The table includes 350,000 to 450,000 distinct CDR3 sequences, approximately 15% detected once. The source of the sample is a study of regulatory T cells in long-lasting Graves disease. Time point denoted: newly diagnosed GD, antithyroid drugs for less than 3 months. PBMC RNA was the source of the TCR library. The study's findings and limits: TRBV28 was favored in persistent disease, as were TRBJ1-2 and TRBJ2-5.

This CDR3 is 15 amino acids long. Per germline, CDR1 SGHTA and CDR2 FQGNSA. Trimming cost V 8 bases and J 0 bases; bases outside gene matches: 10. These records were also assigned to another study, of T cells in Graves' hyperthyroidism and ophthalmopathy. That report notes: Based on clinical symptoms, serum thyroxine and TRAb, thyroid ultrasound and orbital computed tomography, diagnoses were reached.

The receptor was derived from a woman between 35 and 50 years old with Graves disease. The sequenced sample was peripheral blood mononuclear cells (PBMCs), obtained at new diagnosis, from a patient treated with antithyroid drugs. The chain has TRBV7-2 and TRBJ2-7; 7 nucleotides match TRBD2. CDR3 coding DNA: TGTGCCAGCCGCCGCGCGCGGGAGAGCTCCTACGAGCAGTACTTC. Its protein product is CASRRARESSYEQYF.